These 9 T cell receptor beta chains came from one sample sequenced in a study of CD8 T cells in ankylosing spondylitis. TCRdb recomputed calls from the 5' RACE reads with MiXCR, one row per CDR3 protein. Of some 140,000 distinct CDR3 sequences in the sample, 9.5% to 12% are singletons; the top ten hold about 3.8%. The sample was blood, either unsorted or a sorted T cell fraction (not recorded which). The receptors derive from a female donor with ankylosing spondylitis or in good health (not recorded which).

This clonotype was seen repeatedly, ten times or more. The gene calls are TRBV10-3 and TRBJ2-3; 7 bases line up with TRBD2. Germline CDR1 is ENHRY and CDR2 is SYGVKD. J was trimmed by 2 bases and V by 6 bases; bases with no gene match: 5. The CDR3 is 14 amino acids. The CDR3 here is CAIRLAANTDTQYF. The DNA of the CDR3 is TGTGCCATCAGGCTAGCGGCGAACACAGATACGCAGTATTTT.

This clonotype was seen ten or more times. J is TRBJ2-7 and V is TRBV25-1; D unclear. CDR1 MGHDK and CDR2 SYGVNS come from the germline V gene. The CDR3 is 11 amino acids. Trimming cost V 6 bases and J 6 bases, with 9 bases left between them. The CDR3 region has the DNA TGTGCCAGCAGAAGCTGGGGCGAGCAGTACTTC. As protein: CASRSWGEQYF.

At least ten counts were recorded for this clonotype. This chain links TRBV10-3 with TRBJ2-4, with D possibly called TRBD1 or TRBD2 (5 bases each). The CDR3 has 13 residues. V was clipped by 6 bases and J by 6 bases, with 12 bases between them. Per the germline V gene, CDR1 is ENHRY and CDR2 is SYGVKD. CDR3 sequence (DNA): TGTGCCATCAGCGAGGGGCTAGGAAACATTCAGTACTTC. It translates to CAISEGLGNIQYF.

The J gene is TRBJ2-1, the V gene TRBV11-3; no reliable D call. The CDR3 length is 15 residues. Germline CDR1 is SGHNT and CDR2 is YENEEA. Trimming took off 6 bases at V and 0 bases at J, with 12 bases between the two ends. The CDR3 region has the DNA TGTGCCAGCAGACCTTCGTGGGACTCCTACAATGAGCAGTTCTTC. It is translated as CASRPSWDSYNEQFF.

This clonotype was counted many times. The V gene is TRBV12-3 or TRBV12-4, the J gene TRBJ2-3, with TRBD2 matching 7 bases. The CDR3 extends over 15 amino acids. J was trimmed by 0 bases and V by 11 bases; bases with no gene match: 11. CDR3 sequence reads: CASAPFSGSTDTQYF. The CDR3 nucleotides read TGTGCCTCCGCCCCGTTTAGCGGGAGCACAGATACGCAGTATTTT.

The chain links TRBV20-1 to TRBJ2-7; D not certain. The V and J ends lost 4 bases and 2 bases respectively, with 9 bases between them. The CDR3 totals 12 residues. Germline loops: CDR1 DFQATT, CDR2 SNEGSKA (reference sequence). CDR3 amino acids: CSATRSPYEQYF. CDR3 nucleotides: TGCAGTGCTACTAGGTCCCCCTACGAGCAGTACTTC.

This clonotype was seen a handful of times. The chain has TRBV4-1 and TRBJ1-2; D is perhaps TRBD1 (5 bases). Trimming shortened V by 4 bases and J by 5 bases, and 17 bases separated the two germline ends. CDR1 is MGHRA, CDR2 YSYEKL, per germline. This CDR3 contains 15 residues. The CDR3 sequence is CASSRPGQDLYGYTF. CDR3 DNA: TGCGCCAGCAGCCGACCTGGACAAGACCTATATGGCTACACCTTC.

This chain links TRBV20-1 with TRBJ2-7; D remains ambiguous. CDR1 is DFQATT and CDR2 is SNEGSKA in the germline V gene (reference sequence). The CDR3 is 13 residues long. Trimming pared 8 bases from V and 0 bases from J, leaving 14 bases between. The CDR3: CSPSYGSSYEQYF. DNA for the CDR3: TGCAGTCCATCATACGGAAGCTCCTACGAGCAGTACTTC.

This clonotype came up many times. This rearrangement joins TRBV5-1 to TRBJ2-2; D gene ambiguous. The CDR3 has 16 amino acids. The V and J ends lost 5 bases and 2 bases respectively, with 16 bases between them. Per germline, CDR1 SGHRS and CDR2 YFSETQ. CDR3 DNA sequence: TGCGCCAGCAGTACAACACGGGCAGTTAACACCGGGGAGCTGTTTTTT. Protein: CASSTTRAVNTGELFF.